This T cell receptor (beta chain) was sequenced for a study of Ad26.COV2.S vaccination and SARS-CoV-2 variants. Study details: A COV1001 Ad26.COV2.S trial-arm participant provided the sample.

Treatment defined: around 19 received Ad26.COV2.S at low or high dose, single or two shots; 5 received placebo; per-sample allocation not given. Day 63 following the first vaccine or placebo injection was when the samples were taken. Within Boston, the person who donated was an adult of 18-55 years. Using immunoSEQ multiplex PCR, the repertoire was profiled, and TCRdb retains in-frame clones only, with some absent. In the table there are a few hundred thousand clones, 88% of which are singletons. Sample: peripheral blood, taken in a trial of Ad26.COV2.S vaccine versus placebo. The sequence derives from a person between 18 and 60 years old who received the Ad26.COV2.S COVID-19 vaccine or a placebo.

The CDR3 nucleotides read TGTGCCAGCAGCTTATCTCAGTCAACCTCCTATGGCTACACCTTC. Amino acid sequence: CASSLSQSTSYGYTF. The chain links TRBV7-9 to TRBJ1-2; D gene uncertain. The CDR3 covers 15 residues. Germline-derived CDR1 and CDR2 are SEHNR and FQNEAQ (reference sequence). V lost 2 bases, J lost 4 bases, and 14 bases lay in between.